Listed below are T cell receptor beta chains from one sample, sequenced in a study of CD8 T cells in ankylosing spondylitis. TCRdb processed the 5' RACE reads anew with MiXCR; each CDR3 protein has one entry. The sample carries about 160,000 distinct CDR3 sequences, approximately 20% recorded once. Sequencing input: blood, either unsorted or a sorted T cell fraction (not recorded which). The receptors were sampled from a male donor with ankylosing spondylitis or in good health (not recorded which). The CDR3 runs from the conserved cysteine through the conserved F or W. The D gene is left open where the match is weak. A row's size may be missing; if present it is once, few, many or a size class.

CSALGGGESSPLHF,TGCAGTGCCTTAGGGGGGGGGGAATCTTCACCCCTCCACTTT,few,.,TRBV20-1,TRBJ1-6
CASSRPYTDMSGANVLTF,TGTGCCAGCAGTAGACCTTATACCGACATGTCTGGGGCCAACGTCCTGACTTTC,.,.,TRBV6-2/TRBV6-3,TRBJ2-6
CASSLIGVGYTF,TGTGCCAGCAGCTTAATCGGGGTTGGCTACACCTTC,.,.,TRBV7-9,TRBJ1-2
CASSPSRQHYNSPLHF,TGTGCCAGCTCACCATCCCGACAGCACTATAATTCACCCCTCCACTTT,.,.,TRBV18,TRBJ1-6
CASSEGTSGSTDTQYF,TGCGCCAGCAGCGAAGGGACTAGCGGGAGCACAGATACGCAGTATTTT,many,TRBD2,TRBV5-1,TRBJ2-3
CASSFSSGIPSYEQYF,TGCGCCAGCAGCTTCTCTAGCGGGATTCCGTCCTACGAGCAGTACTTC,many,TRBD2,TRBV5-1,TRBJ2-7
CASSPVPGIDTEAFF,TGTGCCAGCAGCCCAGTCCCCGGAATTGACACTGAAGCTTTCTTT,many,.,TRBV7-6,TRBJ1-1
CSARGSGGVYNSPLHF,TGCAGTGCTAGAGGCTCAGGGGGAGTCTATAATTCACCCCTCCACTTT,many,TRBD1,TRBV20-1,TRBJ1-6
CASSQSRTGDDYGYTF,TGTGCCAGCAGCCAAAGCCGAACAGGGGATGACTATGGCTACACCTTC,many,TRBD1,TRBV3-1,TRBJ1-2
CASSLAAGARDTQYF,TGTGCCAGCAGCTTAGCAGCGGGAGCGAGAGATACGCAGTATTTT,few,TRBD2,TRBV11-1,TRBJ2-3